This TCR beta chain came from a study of T-cell reconstitution after alpha-beta-depleted transplantation in children. Study results and limitations: Where alpha-beta T cells came from about two months after transplant was reportedly several hundred expanded graft clones. T-cell numbers and diversity one year post-transplant derived largely from freshly generated T cells.

Unique molecular identifiers tagged the TCRbeta library. TCRdb re-analysed the PCR reads in MiXCR, keeping a single row per CDR3 protein. The sample carries approximately 500,000 distinct CDR3 sequences, approximately 10% recorded once. This CDR3 comprises 14 residues. Trimming at V came to 11 bases and at J to 5 bases, leaving 12 bases not matched to a gene. Germline V CDR1 and CDR2: ENHRY, SYGVKD. As concerns this clonotype: What it recognizes is unknown.

The clonotype originates from a child aged 2-15 years with inherited bone marrow failure, due to receive a stem cell transplant. The V gene is TRBV10-3, the J gene TRBJ2-3; the match to TRBD2 covers 8 bases. This sample comprised PBMCs, obtained before TCRalphabeta/CD19-depleted stem cell transplant. The CDR3 sequence: CAVGTSSARDTQYF. CDR3 nucleotides: TGTGCCGTCGGGACTAGTTCGGCGAGAGATACGCAGTATTTT.